A single sample gave rise to the 12 T cell receptor beta chains below, sequenced in a study of T-cell memory formation after mild COVID-19. TCRdb ran MiXCR on the 5' RACE reads and lists one entry per CDR3 protein. Here the sample spans approximately 480,000 distinct CDR3 sequences, 15% to 20% being singletons. The sequencing input was PBMCs or a T cell subset sorted from them (not recorded which). The origin of the receptors is an adult woman who had mild COVID-19 (a few samples of this study predate the infection). Cell type and time point are not known.

This clonotype has ten or more counts. The V and J genes are TRBV5-5 and TRBJ2-1; weak D call: TRBD2 (6 bases). The CDR3 loop spans 14 amino acids. Trimming took off 4 bases at V and 7 bases at J, with 15 bases between the two ends. Germline-derived CDR1 and CDR2 are SGHKS and YYEKEE (reference sequence). The CDR3: CASSPWEARNEQFF. The CDR3 DNA sequence: TGTGCCAGCAGCCCCTGGGAGGCGAGGAATGAGCAGTTCTTC.

The chain combines TRBV5-5 with TRBJ2-5; D is unresolved. Trimming removed 1 base at V and 2 bases at J, with 6 bases between. The CDR3 extends over 13 amino acids. Germline V lookup: CDR1 SGHKS, CDR2 YYEKEE (reference sequence). Here the CDR3 DNA reads TGTGCCAGCAGCTTGCTGGTTCAAGAGACCCAGTACTTC. Encoded protein: CASSLLVQETQYF. Variable domain in full (rest from reference TRBV5-5 and TRBJ2-5): DAGVTQSPTHLIKTRGQQVTLRCSPISGHKSVSWYQQVLGQGPQFIFQYYEKEERGRGNFPDRFSARQFPNYSSELNVNALLLGDSALYLCASSLLVQETQYFGPGTRLLVL.

The sample holds a few counts of this clonotype. J is TRBJ1-6 and V is TRBV4-1; no reliable D call. CDR3 length equals 16 residues. CDR1 and CDR2 from the germline V gene are MGHRA and YSYEKL. With 4 bases removed from V and 8 bases from J, the gap between germline ends came to 18 bases. The CDR3 spells CASSPLGGVTDSPLHF. CDR3 in DNA: TGCGCCAGCAGCCCGTTGGGTGGGGTAACAGATTCACCCCTCCACTTT.

This clonotype showed up many times. The V gene is TRBV7-2, the J gene TRBJ2-3; the D gene is possibly TRBD2 (5 bases). The CDR3 covers 13 residues. The V end was cut by 1 base, the J end by 9 bases, with 11 bases between. Per the germline V gene, CDR1 is SGHTA and CDR2 is FQGNSA. Here the CDR3 reads CASSLVGGGTQYF. CDR3 coding DNA: TGTGCCAGCAGCTTAGTTGGAGGAGGAACGCAGTATTTT.

As DNA, the CDR3 is TGTGCCAGCAGCTTAGAGGGGGGAATCTCCTACGAGCAGTACTTC. The encoded protein is CASSLEGGISYEQYF. The chain carries TRBV7-6 and TRBJ2-7; TRBD1 or TRBD2 may be the D gene (6 bases each). Trimming left V 1 base short and J 0 bases short, with 10 bases between. This CDR3 spans 15 amino acids. CDR1 is SGHVS, CDR2 FNYEAQ, per germline.

This clonotype turned up a few times. The V and J genes are TRBV6-1 and TRBJ2-7; TRBD2 might be the D (7 bases). The CDR3 has 13 residues. CDR1 is MNHNS and CDR2 is SASEGT in the germline V gene. The V end lost 6 bases, the J end lost 4 bases, and 13 bases lay between the germline ends. CDR3 loop: CASRVQGLYEQYF. Here the CDR3 DNA reads TGTGCCAGCAGGGTACAGGGACTATACGAGCAGTACTTC.

This chain uses TRBV12-3 or TRBV12-4 with TRBJ2-7; TRBD1 might be the D (5 bases). The CDR3 loop spans 14 amino acids. Trimming pared 3 bases from V and 4 bases from J, leaving 13 bases between. The CDR3 nucleotides read TGTGCCAGCAGTTTCGCACTCCAGGGATACGAGCAGTACTTC. Translated: CASSFALQGYEQYF.

This sequence joins TRBV7-2 and TRBJ1-1; the D is unclear. The CDR3 runs to 13 residues. V was trimmed by 6 bases and J by 9 bases, leaving 17 bases between them. Germline loops: CDR1 SGHTA, CDR2 FQGNSA. CDR3 in amino acids: CASSFTANPQAFF. The CDR3 region has the DNA TGTGCCAGCAGTTTTACAGCTAACCCCCAAGCTTTCTTT.

The chain employs TRBV29-1 and TRBJ1-4; TRBD1 aligns across 8 bases. CDR3 length: 14 amino acids. Trimming cost V 5 bases and J 7 bases; bases outside gene matches: 9. Germline-derived CDR1 and CDR2 are SQVTM and ANQGSEA. CDR3 sequence (DNA): TGCAGCGTTTACTTGACAGGGGAAAGTGAAAAACTGTTTTTT. It codes for CSVYLTGESEKLFF.

V usage is TRBV2 and J usage is TRBJ1-1; no reliable D call. CDR1 is SNHLY and CDR2 is FYNNEI in the germline V gene. CDR3 size: 13 residues. Deletions cut 6 bases from V and 9 bases from J, with 17 bases between. For the CDR3, the DNA is TGTGCCAGCAGGGAGTTACTCGGAGGTAAAGCTTTCTTT. Its protein is CASRELLGGKAFF.

The rearrangement uses TRBV11-2 and TRBJ1-1; D unclear. The CDR3 contains 15 residues. Trimming removed 5 bases at V and 4 bases at J, with 17 bases between. Germline values: CDR1 SGHAT, CDR2 FQNNGV. The DNA of the CDR3 is TGTGCCAGCAGCCACGGGCCCCCCCGGACCACTGAAGCTTTCTTT. Protein: CASSHGPPRTTEAFF. The variable domain in full, completed from reference TRBV11-2 and TRBJ1-1, reads EAGVAQSPRYKIIEKRQSVAFWCNPISGHATLYWYQQILGQGPKLLIQFQNNGVVDDSQLPKDRFSAERLKGVDSTLKIQPAKLEDSAVYLCASSHGPPRTTEAFFGQGTRLTVV.

The V gene is TRBV25-1, the J gene TRBJ1-1; no definite D call. V dropped 3 bases and J dropped 0 bases, with 11 bases sitting between them. The length of the CDR3 is 15 residues. Germline assignment: CDR1 MGHDK and CDR2 SYGVNS. The CDR3 DNA reads as TGTGCCAGCAGTGAGGGTTCTCAGATGAACACTGAAGCTTTCTTT. It encodes CASSEGSQMNTEAFF.